Listed below are T cell receptor beta chains from one sample, sequenced in a study of beta chain features in type 1 diabetes. Clones were read by immunoSEQ multiplex PCR, and TCRdb kept only the in-frame ones, dropping some. The sample yields 600,000 or so clones, around 12% seen once. Sequenced: naive CD4+ T cells from blood. These receptors all come from a man younger than 45 with type 1 diabetes. Both conserved end residues are part of each CDR3. A D gene is named only where the DNA matches it firmly. A clone size is listed for some rows: how often the clone was seen (once, few, many), or a class if it is expanded.

d_gene,j_gene,v_gene,len,abundance,CDR3aa,CDR3nt
.,TRBJ2-7,TRBV6-1,12,.,CASSEVTDEQYF,TGTGCCAGCAGTGAAGTGACAGATGAGCAGTACTTC
.,TRBJ2-7,TRBV5-6,13,.,CASSPGTEHEQYF,TGTGCCAGCAGCCCCGGGACTGAGCACGAGCAGTACTTC
.,TRBJ2-1,TRBV29-1,13,.,CSVDLRTANEQFF,TGCAGCGTTGACCTCCGGACAGCTAATGAGCAGTTCTTC
TRBD2,TRBJ2-1,TRBV2,18,few,CASSEALVAGGPLNEQFF,TGTGCCAGCAGTGAAGCGTTAGTAGCGGGGGGGCCGCTAAATGAGCAGTTCTTC
.,TRBJ1-2,TRBV14,15,.,CASSQVEGRSYGYTF,TGTGCCAGCAGCCAAGTGGAGGGGCGCAGCTATGGCTACACCTTC
.,TRBJ2-3,TRBV28,16,few,CASSHSKSQGTDTQYF,TGTGCCAGCAGTCATAGCAAGTCGCAGGGCACAGATACGCAGTATTTT
.,TRBJ2-1,TRBV7-9,11,.,CASSPDNEQFF,TGTGCCAGCAGCCCAGACAATGAGCAGTTCTTC
.,TRBJ1-4,TRBV4-3,19,.,CASSQSDSPTFATNEKLFF,TGCGCCAGCAGCCAGTCGGACAGTCCTACCTTTGCAACTAATGAAAAACTGTTTTTT
.,TRBJ1-6,TRBV6-5,14,.,CASSYRVHNSPLHF,TGTGCCAGCAGTTACAGGGTCCATAATTCACCCCTCCACTTT
.,TRBJ2-3,TRBV9,16,.,CASSESRTFSTDTQYF,TGTGCCAGCAGCGAGAGTCGTACCTTTAGCACAGATACGCAGTATTTT
.,TRBJ1-2,TRBV10-3,15,.,CAITKDPDRNYGYTF,TGTGCCATCACCAAAGACCCGGACAGAAACTATGGCTACACCTTC
.,TRBJ1-5,TRBV30,14,.,CAWSENTLFQPQHF,TGTGCCTGGAGTGAAAATACCCTCTTTCAGCCCCAGCATTTT
.,TRBJ2-3,TRBV29-1,14,few,CSVVPGSSTDTQYF,TGCAGCGTTGTCCCCGGGAGTAGCACAGATACGCAGTATTTT
TRBD1,TRBJ2-3,TRBV27,15,.,CASSLRQGSTDTQYF,TGTGCCAGCAGTTTAAGACAGGGGAGCACAGATACGCAGTATTTT
.,TRBJ1-1,TRBV29-1,11,.,CSVGTVSEAFF,TGCAGCGTTGGGACAGTAAGTGAAGCTTTCTTT
TRBD1,TRBJ2-7,TRBV13,15,few,CASTPPGQGAYEQYF,TGTGCCAGCACTCCGCCAGGACAGGGGGCCTACGAGCAGTACTTC
.,TRBJ1-5,TRBV23-1,16,few,CASSQPSFSQGQPQHF,TGCGCCAGCAGTCAGCCCTCCTTTTCCCAGGGTCAGCCCCAGCATTTT
.,TRBJ2-5,TRBV25-1,15,few,CASSELGRGQETQYF,TGTGCCAGCAGTGAACTGGGCAGGGGACAAGAGACCCAGTACTTC
TRBD1,TRBJ1-6,TRBV7-9,14,few,CASSLNQGVPPLHF,TGTGCCAGCAGCTTGAATCAGGGGGTACCACCCCTCCACTTT
.,TRBJ2-1,TRBV2,12,few,CASSEGGNEQFF,TGTGCCAGCAGTGAAGGGGGGAATGAGCAGTTCTTC
TRBD1,TRBJ2-7,TRBV10-3,17,.,CAITMRMTGTGPYEQYF,TGTGCCATCACCATGCGCATGACCGGGACAGGGCCCTACGAGCAGTACTTC
TRBD2,TRBJ2-1,TRBV7-2,14,few,CASSSGLGKNEQFF,TGTGCCAGCAGCTCCGGACTAGGGAAGAATGAGCAGTTCTTC
TRBD2,TRBJ2-1,TRBV5-1,15,few,CASSLGLAGGNEQFF,TGCGCCAGCAGCTTGGGACTAGCGGGGGGCAATGAGCAGTTCTTC